The 24 T cell receptor beta chains below all came from one sample that was sequenced in a study of cytomegalovirus exposure and HLA in healthy donors. PCR used 60 Vbeta primers and 13 Jbeta primers. Assay used: immunoSEQ multiplex PCR; TCRdb lists only in-frame clones, some missing. The sample totals 160,000 or so clones. Sequencing was done on a sample of PBMCs. These receptors were obtained from a man in his thirties or forties in good health and CMV-seronegative.

The chain joins TRBV6-5 to TRBJ1-4; the D gene is possibly TRBD1 (6 bases). The germline V and J ends were trimmed by 0 bases and 7 bases, with 12 bases remaining between them. Germline V gene data show CDR1 as MNHEY and CDR2 as SVGAGI. The CDR3 extends over 15 amino acids. The CDR3 protein is CASSYSQGGSEKLFF. CDR3 sequence (DNA): TGTGCCAGCAGTTACTCACAGGGTGGGTCTGAAAAACTGTTTTTT.

V usage is TRBV5-6 and J usage is TRBJ2-2; 11 bases align to TRBD2. CDR1 and CDR2 from the germline V gene are SGHDT and YYEEEE. J gave up 3 bases and V 4 bases, and 8 bases lay outside the gene matches. CDR3 length: 17 residues. The chain's CDR3 is CASSPFTSGSYTGELFF. The CDR3 DNA follows: TGTGCCAGCAGCCCATTTACTAGCGGGAGTTACACCGGGGAGCTGTTTTTT.

This chain links TRBV2 with TRBJ2-1; 8 nucleotides align to TRBD1. CDR3 length: 17 residues. The V gene's germline CDR1 is SNHLY and CDR2 FYNNEI. V shed 5 bases and J 6 bases; nucleotides not matched to a gene: 15. CDR3 in amino acids: CASSRRDRLTIANEQFF. The DNA of the CDR3 is TGTGCCAGCAGTCGCCGGGACAGGTTAACGATTGCCAATGAGCAGTTCTTC.

The chain employs TRBV7-9 and TRBJ2-1, with TRBD2 matching over 9 bases. Germline assignment: CDR1 SEHNR and CDR2 FQNEAQ (reference sequence). Losses at the gene ends were 5 bases for V and 14 bases for J; bases not matched to a gene: 16. The CDR3 spans 15 residues. In DNA, the CDR3 is TGTGCCAGCAGCCGATCCGGGACTAGCAGGGTTCGGGAGTTCTTC. Its translation: CASSRSGTSRVREFF.

V and J are TRBV4-2 and TRBJ1-2; D perhaps matches TRBD1 (5 bases). The CDR3 is 15 amino acids. Trimming stripped 0 bases from V and 8 bases from J, with 16 bases between. Germline assignment: CDR1 LGHNA and CDR2 YNFKEQ. The CDR3 loop reads CASSQESQGGRGYTF. CDR3 coding DNA: TGTGCCAGCAGCCAAGAAAGCCAGGGTGGAAGAGGCTACACCTTC.

This chain links TRBV6-5 with TRBJ2-1, with 9 bases aligning to TRBD2. CDR1 MNHEY and CDR2 SVGAGI come from the germline V gene. This CDR3 comprises 15 residues. The J segment lost 7 bases and the V segment lost 6 bases, leaving 10 bases of the junction unmatched. CDR3 bases: TGTGCCAGCAGCCTAAAGCGGGGGGTTGTTAATGAGCAGTTCTTC. Its translation is CASSLKRGVVNEQFF.

The CDR3 region has the DNA TGTGCCTGGAGACCCTTGAGGGCGAGATCATCTGGGGCCAACGTCCTGACTTTC. Protein: CAWRPLRARSSGANVLTF. V usage is TRBV30 and J usage is TRBJ2-6; D may be TRBD2 (5 bases). V gave up 3 bases and J gave up 1 base, with 19 bases separating them. The CDR3 is 18 residues long. Germline V CDR1 and CDR2: GTSNPN, SVGIG (reference sequence).

This chain links TRBV4-1 with TRBJ1-2, with 8 positions matching TRBD1. The CDR3 is 17 residues long. Germline V gene sequence: CDR1 MGHRA, CDR2 YSYEKL. Losses at the gene ends were 2 bases for V and 4 bases for J; bases not matched to a gene: 12. This CDR3 reads CASSQIQSGGAGYGYTF. CDR3 nucleotide sequence: TGCGCCAGCAGCCAAATTCAATCAGGGGGCGCGGGCTATGGCTACACCTTC.

V and J are TRBV5-1 and TRBJ2-7; D ambiguous. This CDR3 has 15 amino acids. V shed 0 bases and J shed 3 bases, with 13 bases lying between them. Germline V lookup: CDR1 SGHRS, CDR2 YFSETQ. DNA for the CDR3: TGCGCCAGCAGCTTGGCCCTTACGAGTATCTACGAGCAGTACTTC. Protein: CASSLALTSIYEQYF.

The rearrangement uses TRBV5-1 and TRBJ1-4; 8 bases align to TRBD1. CDR1 is SGHRS and CDR2 is YFSETQ in the germline V gene. This CDR3 contains 16 residues. J lost 1 base, V lost 4 bases, and 6 bases had no gene match. The CDR3 region has the DNA TGCGCCAGCAGCCTGGAAACAGGGGGAACTAATGAAAAACTGTTTTTT. It is translated as CASSLETGGTNEKLFF.

V and J are TRBV28 and TRBJ1-4; D uncertain. The CDR3 runs to 15 residues. Trimming left V 7 bases short and J 4 bases short, with 16 bases between. The germline CDR1 and CDR2 sequences are MDHEN and SYDVKM. The CDR3 sequence is CASTTGGLSNEKLFF. The CDR3 DNA is TGTGCCAGCACCACCGGAGGGTTAAGTAATGAAAAACTGTTTTTT.

The chain has TRBV7-9 and TRBJ1-2, with 12 bases that match TRBD1. V lost 5 bases, J lost 8 bases, and 9 bases stayed unmatched. CDR3 length: 15 residues. The germline V gene has CDR1 SEHNR and CDR2 FQNEAQ (reference sequence). Here the CDR3 reads CASSPRDRGLEGYTF. CDR3 nucleotides: TGTGCCAGCAGCCCCCGGGACAGGGGGCTGGAGGGCTACACCTTC. The full variable domain, rest sourced from reference TRBV7-9 and TRBJ1-2, is DTGVSQNPRHKITKRGQNVTFRCDPISEHNRLYWYRQTLGQGPEFLTYFQNEAQLEKSRLLSDRFSAERPKGSFSTLEIQRTEQGDSAMYLCASSPRDRGLEGYTFGSGTRLTVV.

The V and J genes are TRBV5-1 and TRBJ2-2; TRBD2 matches at 7 bases. V shed 7 bases and J 0 bases; nucleotides not matched to a gene: 3. The germline CDR1 and CDR2 sequences are SGHRS and YFSETQ. The length of the CDR3 is 14 residues. The CDR3 DNA reads TGCGCCAGCGCAGGACTAGCGAACACCGGGGAGCTGTTTTTT. Translating it yields CASAGLANTGELFF.

The chain uses TRBV7-9 and TRBJ2-7; D is possibly TRBD1 (6 bases). CDR1 SEHNR and CDR2 FQNEAQ come from the germline V gene (reference sequence). The germline V and J ends were trimmed by 1 base and 3 bases, with 13 bases remaining between them. The CDR3 consists of 15 residues. The DNA of the CDR3 is TGTGCCAGCAGCTTAGTGGGGGCAGGGATCTACGAGCAGTACTTC. Encoded protein: CASSLVGAGIYEQYF.

V gene TRBV11-2 combines with J gene TRBJ1-2, with D unresolved. Germline CDR1 is SGHAT and CDR2 is FQNNGV. Trimming cost V 3 bases and J 2 bases, with 13 bases left between them. The length of the CDR3 is 15 residues. The CDR3 loop reads CASSFVEPVNYGYTF. The CDR3 DNA sequence: TGTGCCAGCAGCTTTGTGGAGCCAGTAAACTATGGCTACACCTTC.

This rearrangement joins TRBV9 to TRBJ1-2; possibly TRBD1 for D (5 bases). V was pared by 0 bases and J by 9 bases, with 9 bases between. Germline values: CDR1 SGDLS, CDR2 YYNGEE. This CDR3 is 12 amino acids long. CDR3 sequence: CASSVAAGRYTF. The CDR3 bases are TGTGCCAGCAGCGTAGCCGCAGGGCGCTACACCTTC.

Written as DNA, the CDR3 is TGTGCCAGCTCACCAAACAGGATGAACACTGAAGCTTTCTTT. This encodes CASSPNRMNTEAFF. The rearrangement joins TRBV18 to TRBJ1-1, with TRBD1 as a possible D gene (5 bases). The CDR3 covers 14 residues. V lost 2 bases, J lost 0 bases, and 7 bases lay in between. Germline assignment: CDR1 KGHSH and CDR2 LQKENI. Variable domain in full (rest from reference TRBV18 and TRBJ1-1): NAGVMQNPRHLVRRRGQEARLRCSPMKGHSHVYWYRQLPEEGLKFMVYLQKENIIDESGMPKERFSAEFPKEGPSILRIQQVVRGDSAAYFCASSPNRMNTEAFFGQGTRLTVV.

The CDR3 sequence: CASSLDGPGGSTEAFF. In DNA form, the CDR3 reads TGTGCCAGCAGCTTAGATGGTCCAGGGGGAAGCACTGAAGCTTTCTTT. This chain links TRBV11-2 with TRBJ1-1; 7 bases are a match to TRBD1. From germline, CDR1 is SGHAT and CDR2 FQNNGV. J was trimmed by 4 bases and V by 0 bases; bases with no gene match: 8. CDR3 length: 16 residues.

V and J are TRBV4-3 and TRBJ1-6; D gene ambiguous. V lost 4 bases, J lost 9 bases, and 10 bases lay in between. The CDR3 has 13 residues. CDR1 is LGHNA, CDR2 YSLEER, per germline. CDR3 residues: CASSPLEGSPLHF. The CDR3, as DNA: TGCGCCAGCAGCCCGTTGGAGGGTTCACCCCTCCACTTT.

The V and J genes are TRBV30 and TRBJ1-5, with 10 positions matching TRBD1. V lost 2 bases, J lost 1 base, and 8 bases stayed unmatched. The CDR3 has 17 amino acids. Germline CDR1 GTSNPN, CDR2 SVGIG (reference sequence). CDR3 residues: CAWSRDRGYGSNQPQHF. DNA for the CDR3: TGTGCCTGGAGTCGGGACAGGGGATATGGAAGCAATCAGCCCCAGCATTTT.

The V gene is TRBV9, the J gene TRBJ1-1; D might be TRBD1 (6 bases). The CDR3 covers 14 residues. Germline V gene sequence: CDR1 SGDLS, CDR2 YYNGEE. Trimming stripped 1 base from V and 4 bases from J, with 11 bases between. The CDR3 sequence: CASSVTGIATEAFF. The CDR3 DNA is TGTGCCAGCAGCGTAACAGGGATCGCCACTGAAGCTTTCTTT.

The chain combines TRBV9 with TRBJ2-7, with 7 bases lining up with TRBD2. Germline V CDR1 and CDR2: SGDLS, YYNGEE. Germline trimming cut 0 bases from V and 7 bases from J; bases unmatched to any gene: 10. The CDR3 runs 15 residues. Written as DNA, the CDR3 is TGTGCCAGCAGCGTAGGAGGTGGGAGGGCCGGGGAGCAGTACTTC. The encoded protein is CASSVGGGRAGEQYF.

The chain links TRBV9 to TRBJ1-3; D unresolved. CDR1 SGDLS and CDR2 YYNGEE come from the germline V gene. CDR3 size: 14 residues. V lost 0 bases and J lost 4, with 8 bases in between. CDR3 loop: CASSVGASGNTIYF. In nucleotides, the CDR3 is TGTGCCAGCAGCGTAGGAGCGTCGGGAAACACCATATATTTT.

This chain joins TRBV10-3 and TRBJ1-1; maybe TRBD1 (6 bases). CDR3 length equals 17 residues. Germline-derived CDR1 and CDR2 are ENHRY and SYGVKD. The V and J ends lost 3 bases and 5 bases respectively, with 22 bases between them. The CDR3 region has the DNA TGTGCCATCAGTGATTCAGGGGCAGGATTGCGCGGGACTGAAGCTTTCTTT. This translates into CAISDSGAGLRGTEAFF.